This TCR beta chain comes out of a study of blood T cell repertoires in COVID-19. Overall study context: From T cells, B-cell-depleted T cells, or PBMCs came the material, which was cDNA or gDNA.

The authors' processing: It was from reference gene primer amplification that nucleated cell counts were estimated. Repertoires were generated with immunoSEQ multiplex PCR, while TCRdb's copy carries only in-frame clones and drops some. Clone size and V and J calls were adopted from that table, with D and trimming inferred from the DNA. The sample records 100,000 or so clones, 82% being singletons. CDR1 SGHTA and CDR2 FQGNSA come from the germline V gene. The trim removed 5 bases at V and 3 bases at J, leaving 19 bases unmatched. This CDR3 spans 18 amino acids. The V gene is TRBV7-2, the J gene TRBJ2-7; 7 bases fit TRBD2. The TCR was taken from a man aged 80 or over with acute or convalescent COVID-19. Sequencing was performed on peripheral blood. As DNA, the CDR3 is TGTGCCAGCAGCCTAAGCGGGACTCCCGGGATCGTTTTCTACGAGCAGTACTTC. Protein: CASSLSGTPGIVFYEQYF.